Included here is one TCR beta chain sequence, with context. The sample is drawn from a study of blood T cell repertoires in COVID-19. Study in general: Samples of COVID-19 (acute and convalescent) were obtained from the United States, Italy and Spain.

Participant age was about 18 to 95 years, and participants resided in fewer than 25 US areas. Cohort 3 recovered donors had two negative PCRs, clearance, or symptom resolution. Source study methods: Amplifying reference gene primers gave estimates of nucleated cell counts. TCRdb's table, derived via immunoSEQ multiplex PCR, lists solely in-frame clones and lacks some. V and J calls plus clone size are reproduced from that table; the DNA served to infer D and trimming. The repertoire holds a few hundred thousand clones, with 80% to 90% as singletons. V was trimmed by 6 bases and J by 2 bases, leaving 19 bases between them. Germline assignment: CDR1 LGHNA and CDR2 YNFKEQ. The CDR3 totals 16 residues.

The sequence came from a woman aged 18-29 years who had recovered from COVID-19. The sequenced sample consisted of PBMCs or T cells enriched from blood (not recorded which). J is TRBJ1-2 and V is TRBV4-2; TRBD1 might be the D (6 bases). DNA for the CDR3: TGTGCCAGCAGACCGTCGCCAGGGGCCCTCAACTATGGCTACACCTTC. Translated: CASRPSPGALNYGYTF.